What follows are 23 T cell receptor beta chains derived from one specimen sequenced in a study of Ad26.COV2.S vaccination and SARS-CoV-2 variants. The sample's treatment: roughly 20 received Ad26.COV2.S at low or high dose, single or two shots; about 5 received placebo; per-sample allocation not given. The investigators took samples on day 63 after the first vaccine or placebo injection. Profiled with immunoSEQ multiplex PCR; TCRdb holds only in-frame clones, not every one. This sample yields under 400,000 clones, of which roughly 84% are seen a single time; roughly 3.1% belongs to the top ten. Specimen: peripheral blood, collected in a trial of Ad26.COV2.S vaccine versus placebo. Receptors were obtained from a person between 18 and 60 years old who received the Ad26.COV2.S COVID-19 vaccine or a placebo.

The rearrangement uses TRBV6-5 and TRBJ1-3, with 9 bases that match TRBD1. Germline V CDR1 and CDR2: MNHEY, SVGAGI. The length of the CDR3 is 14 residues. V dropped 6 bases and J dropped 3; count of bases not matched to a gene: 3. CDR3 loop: CASRPTGGGNTIYF. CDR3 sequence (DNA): TGTGCCAGCAGACCGACAGGGGGTGGAAACACCATATATTTT.

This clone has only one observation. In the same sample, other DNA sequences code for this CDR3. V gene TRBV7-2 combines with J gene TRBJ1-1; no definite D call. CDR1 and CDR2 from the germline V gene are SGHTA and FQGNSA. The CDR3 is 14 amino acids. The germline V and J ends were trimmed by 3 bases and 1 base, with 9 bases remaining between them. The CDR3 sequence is CASSLDRANTEAFF. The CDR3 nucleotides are TGTGCCAGCAGCTTGGATCGGGCGAACACTGAAGCTTTCTTT.

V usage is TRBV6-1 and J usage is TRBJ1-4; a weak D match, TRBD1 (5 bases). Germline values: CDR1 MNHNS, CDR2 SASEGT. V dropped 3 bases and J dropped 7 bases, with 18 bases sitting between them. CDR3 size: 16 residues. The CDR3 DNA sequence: TGTGCCAGCAGTGAGAATTGGGGGAGGCCAGGTGAAAAACTGTTTTTT. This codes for CASSENWGRPGEKLFF.

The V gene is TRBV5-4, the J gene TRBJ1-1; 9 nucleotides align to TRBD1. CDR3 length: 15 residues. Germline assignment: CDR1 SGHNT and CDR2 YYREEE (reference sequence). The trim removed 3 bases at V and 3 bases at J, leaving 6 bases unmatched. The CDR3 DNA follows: TGTGCCAGCAGCTCGTCCGGGACAGGGTACACTGAAGCTTTCTTT. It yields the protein CASSSSGTGYTEAFF.

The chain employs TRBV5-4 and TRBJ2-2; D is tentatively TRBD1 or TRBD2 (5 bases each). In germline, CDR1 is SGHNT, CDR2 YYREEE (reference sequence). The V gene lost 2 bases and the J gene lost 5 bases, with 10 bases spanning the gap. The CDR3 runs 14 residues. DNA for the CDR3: TGTGCCAGCAGCTTCCCTTGGGGGACCGGGGAGCTGTTTTTT. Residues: CASSFPWGTGELFF.

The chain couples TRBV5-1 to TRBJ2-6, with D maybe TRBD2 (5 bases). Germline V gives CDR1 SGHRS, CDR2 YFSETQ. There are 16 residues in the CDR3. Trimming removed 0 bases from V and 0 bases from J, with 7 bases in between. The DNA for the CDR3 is TGCGCCAGCAGCTTGGGAGACTACTCTGGGGCCAACGTCCTGACTTTC. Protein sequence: CASSLGDYSGANVLTF.

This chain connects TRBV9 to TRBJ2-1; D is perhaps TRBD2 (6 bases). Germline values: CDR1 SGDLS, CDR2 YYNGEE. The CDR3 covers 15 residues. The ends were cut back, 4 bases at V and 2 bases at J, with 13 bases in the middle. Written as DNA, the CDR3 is TGTGCCAGCAGCAGCCCCCCGGGGGCCTACAATGAGCAGTTCTTC. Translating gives CASSSPPGAYNEQFF.

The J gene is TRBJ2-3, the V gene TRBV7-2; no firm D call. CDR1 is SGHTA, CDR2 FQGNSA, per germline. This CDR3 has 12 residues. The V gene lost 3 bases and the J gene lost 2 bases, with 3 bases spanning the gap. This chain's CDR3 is CASSFFTDTQYF. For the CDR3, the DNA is TGTGCCAGCAGCTTCTTCACAGATACGCAGTATTTT.

In nucleotides, the CDR3 is TGTGCCAGCAGCCTCGACGGGAACGAGCAGTACTTC. The encoded protein is CASSLDGNEQYF. The genes are TRBV14 and TRBJ2-7; D is perhaps TRBD2 (5 bases). Germline V gene lookup returns CDR1 SGHDN and CDR2 FVKESK. The V and J ends lost 4 bases and 5 bases respectively, with 9 bases between them. The CDR3 consists of 12 residues.

CDR3 residues: CASSQSGPWDTEAFF. CDR3 bases: TGCGCCAGCAGCCAAAGCGGACCGTGGGACACTGAAGCTTTCTTT. V usage is TRBV4-1 and J usage is TRBJ1-1; D uncertain. Germline CDR1 is MGHRA and CDR2 is YSYEKL. The CDR3 has 15 amino acids. V dropped 2 bases and J dropped 3 bases, with 13 bases sitting between them.

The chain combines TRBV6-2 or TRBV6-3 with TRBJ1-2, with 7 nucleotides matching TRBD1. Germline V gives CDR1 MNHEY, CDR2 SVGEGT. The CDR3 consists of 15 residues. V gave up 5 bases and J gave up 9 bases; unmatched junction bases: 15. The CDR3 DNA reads TGTGCCAGCAGTGGCCCTAACAGGGGACTTAAGAGCTACACCTTC. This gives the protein CASSGPNRGLKSYTF.

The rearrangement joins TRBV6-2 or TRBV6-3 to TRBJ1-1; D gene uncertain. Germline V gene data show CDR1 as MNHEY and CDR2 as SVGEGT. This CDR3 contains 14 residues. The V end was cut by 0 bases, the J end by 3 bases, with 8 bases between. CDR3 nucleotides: TGTGCCAGCAGTTACTCGATTGCGTACACTGAAGCTTTCTTT. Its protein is CASSYSIAYTEAFF.

The CDR3 bases are TGTGCCAGCAGTTATTATGCTGAAGCTTTCTTT. This gives the protein CASSYYAEAFF. This chain uses TRBV6-2 or TRBV6-3 with TRBJ1-1, with unresolved D. V gave up 3 bases and J gave up 6 bases, with 5 bases separating them. The germline CDR1 and CDR2 sequences are MNHEY and SVGEGT. The CDR3 sequence is 11 residues long.

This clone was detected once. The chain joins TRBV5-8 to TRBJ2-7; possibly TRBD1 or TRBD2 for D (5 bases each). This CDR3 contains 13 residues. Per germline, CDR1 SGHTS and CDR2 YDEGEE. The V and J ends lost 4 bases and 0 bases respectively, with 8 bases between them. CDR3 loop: CASSPGLSYEQYF. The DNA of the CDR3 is TGTGCCAGCAGCCCGGGGCTCTCCTACGAGCAGTACTTC.

CDR3 loop: CASSELLKNTEAFF. The CDR3 DNA sequence: TGTGCCAGCAGTGAGCTACTCAAGAACACTGAAGCTTTCTTT. The rearrangement uses TRBV6-1 and TRBJ1-1; D remains ambiguous. Germline lookup yields CDR1 MNHNS and CDR2 SASEGT. The germline V and J ends were trimmed by 3 bases and 1 base, with 9 bases remaining between them. The CDR3 runs 14 residues.

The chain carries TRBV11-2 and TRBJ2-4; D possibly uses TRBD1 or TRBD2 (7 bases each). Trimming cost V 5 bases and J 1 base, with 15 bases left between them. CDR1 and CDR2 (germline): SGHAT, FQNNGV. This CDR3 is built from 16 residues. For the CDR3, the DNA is TGTGCCAGCAGCCATGGGAGGGGGCTCGCCAAAAACATTCAGTACTTC. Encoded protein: CASSHGRGLAKNIQYF.

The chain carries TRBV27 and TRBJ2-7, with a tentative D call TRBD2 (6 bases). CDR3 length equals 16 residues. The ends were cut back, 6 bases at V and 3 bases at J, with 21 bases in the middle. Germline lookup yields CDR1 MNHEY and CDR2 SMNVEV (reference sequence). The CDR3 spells CASRVGGVDGLYEQYF. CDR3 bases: TGTGCCAGCAGGGTCGGAGGGGTCGACGGGCTCTACGAGCAGTACTTC.

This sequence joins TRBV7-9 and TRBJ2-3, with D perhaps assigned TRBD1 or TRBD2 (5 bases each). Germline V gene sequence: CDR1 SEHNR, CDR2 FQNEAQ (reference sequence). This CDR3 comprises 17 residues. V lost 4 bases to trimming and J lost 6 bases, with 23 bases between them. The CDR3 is CASSSGTDSFHGDTQYF. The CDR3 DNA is TGTGCCAGCAGCTCCGGGACGGACTCCTTCCACGGGGATACGCAGTATTTT.

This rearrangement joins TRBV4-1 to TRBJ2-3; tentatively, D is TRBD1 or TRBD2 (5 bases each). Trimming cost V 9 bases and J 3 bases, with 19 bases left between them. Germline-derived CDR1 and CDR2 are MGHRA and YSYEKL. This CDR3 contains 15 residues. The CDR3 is CASRMGVFETDTQYF. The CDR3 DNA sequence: TGCGCCAGTAGAATGGGGGTCTTTGAGACAGATACGCAGTATTTT.

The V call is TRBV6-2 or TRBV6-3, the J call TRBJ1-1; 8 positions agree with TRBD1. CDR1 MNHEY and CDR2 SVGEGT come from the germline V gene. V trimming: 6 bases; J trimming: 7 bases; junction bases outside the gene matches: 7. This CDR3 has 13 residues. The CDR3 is CASSRPGQGEAFF. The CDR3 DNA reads TGTGCCAGCAGCAGACCCGGACAGGGTGAAGCTTTCTTT.

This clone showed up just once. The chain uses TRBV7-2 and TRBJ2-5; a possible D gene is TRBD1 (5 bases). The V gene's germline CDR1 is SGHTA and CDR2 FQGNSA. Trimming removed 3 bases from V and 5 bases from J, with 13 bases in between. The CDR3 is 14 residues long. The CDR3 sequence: CASSFAGFRETQYF. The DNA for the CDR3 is TGTGCCAGCAGCTTCGCAGGGTTTAGGGAGACCCAGTACTTC.

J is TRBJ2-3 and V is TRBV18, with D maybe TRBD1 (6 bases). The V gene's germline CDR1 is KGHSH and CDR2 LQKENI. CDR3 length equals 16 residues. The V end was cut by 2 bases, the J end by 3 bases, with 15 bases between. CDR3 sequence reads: CASSPALQGITDTQYF. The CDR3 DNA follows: TGTGCCAGCTCACCAGCGTTGCAGGGGATAACAGATACGCAGTATTTT.

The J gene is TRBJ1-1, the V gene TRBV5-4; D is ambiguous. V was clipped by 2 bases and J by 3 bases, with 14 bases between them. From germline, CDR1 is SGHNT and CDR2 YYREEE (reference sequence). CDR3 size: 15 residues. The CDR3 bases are TGTGCCAGCAGCTTTCGGCAGGCGTGGGACACTGAAGCTTTCTTT. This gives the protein CASSFRQAWDTEAFF.